This T cell receptor beta chain emerged from a study of T cell changes during pregnancy in multiple sclerosis. Measured with immunoSEQ multiplex PCR; TCRdb has only the in-frame clones, and not every one. The sample comprises 89,000 or so clones, 91% of which are singletons, and around 3.4% rests with the top ten. The CDR3 totals 15 residues. The V gene's germline CDR1 is MNHEY and CDR2 SMNVEV (reference sequence). Trimming took 8 bases from V and 5 from J, leaving 21 bases between them. The TCR originated in a female donor in good health, serving as a control in a pregnancy study. Some clones in this sample may be carry-over from other donors' samples. Sequencing used PBMCs, obtained in the first trimester of pregnancy. This rearrangement joins TRBV27 to TRBJ2-5, with D perhaps matching TRBD1 (6 bases). The CDR3 loop is CASLPLGGYTETQYF. The CDR3 DNA is TGTGCCAGCTTGCCCCTTGGGGGCTACACGGAGACCCAGTACTTC.